This T cell receptor (beta chain) was found in a study of cytomegalovirus exposure and HLA in healthy donors. Study summary: Within the Caucasian-associated ancestry cluster were more than 75% of the approximately 400 genotyped donors.

With 60 Vbeta and 13 Jbeta primers, the PCR was carried out. In the source study's methods: Per a later analysis, the number of unique TCR beta chains was roughly 83 million, of which roughly 11 million were shared. Clones were sequenced by immunoSEQ multiplex PCR, and TCRdb holds only the in-frame ones, with some missing. The D gene and trimming were derived from the DNA, and the V and J assignments and clone size from that table. The sample yields about 80,000 clones, roughly two thirds seen once. Broader study findings: In a later analysis, parvovirus B19, influenza, CMV and Epstein-Barr virus appeared linked to several top co-occurrence clusters.

V dropped 4 bases and J dropped 0; count of bases not matched to a gene: 9. CDR1 is KGHSH, CDR2 LQKENI, per germline. CDR3 length: 17 amino acids. This clone was observed a single time. Its antigen remains unknown. Sequenced sample: PBMCs. V is TRBV18 and J is TRBJ2-1; 7 bases agree with TRBD2. The origin of this receptor is a woman between 50 and 59 years old in good health and CMV-seropositive. The CDR3, as DNA: TGTGCCAGCTCACTTCAGGGAGGGGTAAACTCCTACAATGAGCAGTTCTTC. Translated, it gives CASSLQGGVNSYNEQFF.